These T cell receptor beta chains were read from a single sample in a study of cytomegalovirus exposure and HLA in healthy donors. Sequenced by immunoSEQ multiplex PCR; TCRdb stores in-frame clones only, minus some. This sample's clone table lists around 97,000 clones. Sequenced input: PBMCs. These receptors were obtained from a man aged 40-50 years in good health and CMV-seronegative. Each CDR3 is given with its conserved first and last residue. The D gene is left open where the match is weak.

TRBJ2-7 | TRBV10-2 | TRBD1 | TGCGCCAGCAGCGAGCTTGGACAGGGAAGCTACGAGCAGTACTTC | CASSELGQGSYEQYF
TRBJ2-3 | TRBV6-6 | TRBD2 | TGTGCCAGCAGTAACGTAGCGGGAGGGAGCACAGATACGCAGTATTTT | CASSNVAGGSTDTQYF
TRBJ1-3 | TRBV5-5 | . | TGTGCCAGCAGCTTGACAGTCTCTGGAAACACCATATATTTT | CASSLTVSGNTIYF
TRBJ2-7 | TRBV7-2 | . | TGTGCCAGCAGCTTAGGGAACAGGCAGTACGAGCAGTACTTC | CASSLGNRQYEQYF
TRBJ2-7 | TRBV27 | TRBD1 | TGTGCCAGCAGTTTATCCTACCGGACAGGGTTTAGCTACGAGCAGTACTTC | CASSLSYRTGFSYEQYF
TRBJ2-4 | TRBV7-2 | . | TGTGCCAGCAGCTTAGTCGGCGGGGCAAATAATCGAGCCAAAAACATTCAGTACTTC | CASSLVGGANNRAKNIQYF
TRBJ2-7 | TRBV6-5 | TRBD2 | TGTGCCAGCAGTTACTCGAAGCTAGCGGGAGTGTTCGAGCAGTACTTC | CASSYSKLAGVFEQYF
TRBJ1-6 | TRBV2 | TRBD1 | TGTGCCAGCAGGGGACAGGGGATCGATTCACCCCTCCACTTT | CASRGQGIDSPLHF
TRBJ2-7 | TRBV9 | . | TGTGCCAGCAGCGTAGGGTCAGGGAAAACCTACGAGCAGTACTTC | CASSVGSGKTYEQYF
TRBJ1-1 | TRBV9 | . | TGTGCCAGCAGCGTACAAGGGGCCAACACTGAAGCTTTCTTT | CASSVQGANTEAFF
TRBJ2-7 | TRBV5-6 | TRBD1 | TGTGCCAGCAGTTCGGGACAGCTCTACGAGCAGTACTTC | CASSSGQLYEQYF
TRBJ2-3 | TRBV7-2 | TRBD2 | TGTGCCAGCAGCCCTCAAGCCAGTTGGACTAGCGGCACAGATACGCAGTATTTT | CASSPQASWTSGTDTQYF
TRBJ1-2 | TRBV28 | TRBD1 | TGTGCCAGCAGTTTAGATAGACAGGGTGGTGGCTACACCTTC | CASSLDRQGGGYTF
TRBJ2-6 | TRBV5-6 | . | TGTGCCAGCAGCCCGTCCTCTGGGGCCAACGTCCTGACTTTC | CASSPSSGANVLTF
TRBJ1-2 | TRBV30 | . | TGTGCCTGGAGTAAGGGGGTGGTCGGCTATGGCTACACCTTC | CAWSKGVVGYGYTF
TRBJ2-7 | TRBV9 | . | TGTGCCAGCAGCGTTGGGGGGGCCCTGAGCGAGCAGTACTTC | CASSVGGALSEQYF
TRBJ1-1 | TRBV15 | TRBD1 | TGTGCCACCAGCAGACCAATGGGGACAGGGCGCGGGACTGAAGCTTTCTTT | CATSRPMGTGRGTEAFF
TRBJ2-1 | TRBV19 | TRBD2 | TGTGCCAGCCTCGGGGTAGCGGGACCCTACAATGAGCAGTTCTTC | CASLGVAGPYNEQFF
TRBJ1-1 | TRBV28 | . | TGTGCCAGCAGAAAGACCGGGACAACAAGAAGAGAAGCTTTCTTT | CASRKTGTTRREAFF
TRBJ1-2 | TRBV11-2 | . | TGTGCCAGCAGGACAGAATCTAACTATGGCTACACCTTC | CASRTESNYGYTF
TRBJ2-1 | TRBV21-1 | . | TGTGCCAGCAGCAAACAGGGGACAAGGAAGCAGTTCTTC | CASSKQGTRKQFF
TRBJ2-7 | TRBV28 | TRBD2 | TGTGCCAGCAGCCGAGCGGGAGGTGGGTACGAGCAGTACTTC | CASSRAGGGYEQYF
TRBJ1-4 | TRBV6-1 | . | TGTGCCAGCACAAGCGGTGAAAAACTGTTTTTT | CASTSGEKLFF
TRBJ2-7 | TRBV6-1 | . | TGTGCCAGCAGTGGCCTGACCGGGGATTTCCGCTACGAGCAGTACTTC | CASSGLTGDFRYEQYF
TRBJ2-3 | TRBV4-1 | TRBD1 | TGCGCCAGCAGCCAAGAGACAGGGGGCAACACAGATACGCAGTATTTT | CASSQETGGNTDTQYF
TRBJ2-3 | TRBV9 | . | TGTGCCAGCAGCGCCGGGGGAGGCCCAGATACGCAGTATTTT | CASSAGGGPDTQYF
TRBJ2-5 | TRBV11-2 | . | TGTGCCAGCATCCCCCGCGCGCGGGCTACCTTGGGAGAGACCCAGTACTTC | CASIPRARATLGETQYF
TRBJ2-7 | TRBV14 | TRBD2 | TGTGCCAGCAGCCACAGGACTAGCGGGGTAACCTACGAGCAGTACTTC | CASSHRTSGVTYEQYF
TRBJ2-7 | TRBV9 | TRBD1 | TGTGCCAGCAGCGTAGTGCCAGGGGGCGAGCAGTACTTC | CASSVVPGGEQYF
TRBJ2-1 | TRBV6-1 | TRBD1 | TGCGCCAGCAGAATCGGACAGGGGAGATGGGAGCAGTTCTTC | CASRIGQGRWEQFF
TRBJ1-3 | TRBV30 | . | TGTGCCTGGAGTGGAGATGGAAACACCATATATTTT | CAWSGDGNTIYF
TRBJ1-1 | TRBV18 | TRBD1 | TGTGCCAGCTCACCGACCGGACAGGGGACCACTGAAGCTTTCTTT | CASSPTGQGTTEAFF
TRBJ2-5 | TRBV28 | TRBD1 | TGTGCCAGCGGAAGCCCGGGACAGAAAGAGACCCAGTACTTC | CASGSPGQKETQYF